A selection of T cell receptor beta chains follows, all from one sample in a study of cytomegalovirus exposure and HLA in healthy donors. This table comes from immunoSEQ multiplex PCR, and its TCRdb copy is limited to in-frame clones, with some not included. The sample lists 100,000 to 150,000 clones; roughly 15% were seen once. Specimen: PBMCs. These receptors were obtained from a female donor in good health and CMV-seropositive. Each CDR3 is given with its conserved first and last residue. A D gene is named only where the DNA matches it firmly. A clone size is listed for some rows: how often the clone was seen (once, few, many), or a class if it is expanded.

>.|TRBV13|TRBJ1-2|TRBD1
TGTGCCAGCGGACTACAGGGGCTGGCTGGCTACACCTTC
CASGLQGLAGYTF
>.|TRBV19|TRBJ2-7|TRBD1
TGTGCCAGTAGTCCTCGTCGGGACAGGGGATCCGAGCAGTACTTC
CASSPRRDRGSEQYF
>.|TRBV30|TRBJ2-7|TRBD2
TGTGCCTGGTCTCAGCGGGAGAGCTACGAGCAGTACTTC
CAWSQRESYEQYF
>few|TRBV4-3|TRBJ2-2|.
TGCGCCAGCAGCCAAGTACCGGGGGCCGGGGAGCTGTTTTTT
CASSQVPGAGELFF
>.|TRBV7-9|TRBJ2-1|.
TGTGCCAGCAGCTCTCAGGGGGCGGGAGTCCCACGGGGGTACAATGAGCAGTTCTTC
CASSSQGAGVPRGYNEQFF
>.|TRBV14|TRBJ2-7|TRBD2
TGTGCCAGCAGTCCAACTAGCGGGCAGCAGTACTTC
CASSPTSGQQYF
>.|TRBV14|TRBJ1-4|.
TGTGCCAGCAGCCAAGGGGGAACCCGAATTGCCGGGGTTTTT
CASSQGGTRIAGVF
>.|TRBV29-1|TRBJ2-3|TRBD2
TGCAGCGTCCTCGGGGGGGGAGGCACAGATACGCAGTATTTT
CSVLGGGGTDTQYF
>few|TRBV5-4|TRBJ2-5|TRBD1
TGTGCCAGCAGCTTGGGAGGACAGGGACCGCAAGAGACCCAGTACTTC
CASSLGGQGPQETQYF
>.|TRBV6-1|TRBJ2-1|TRBD1
TGTGCCAGCAGGAGGGACAGGGTGGGATACAATGAGCAGTTCTTC
CASRRDRVGYNEQFF
>.|TRBV29-1|TRBJ2-7|.
TGCAGCGTTGAAACCCCCAGGACAGCACCCTACGAGCAGTACTTC
CSVETPRTAPYEQYF
>few|TRBV7-3|TRBJ2-3|TRBD2
TGTGCCAGCAGCCATTTGGGCGGGGGGCAAGGAGATACGCAGTATTTT
CASSHLGGGQGDTQYF
>few|TRBV2|TRBJ2-5|.
TGTGCCAGCACTTCCGGGGTCCAGGACCTACAAGAGACCCAGTACTTC
CASTSGVQDLQETQYF
>.|TRBV6-5|TRBJ2-1|.
TGTGCCAGCAGTTACGACTACTACAATGAGCAGTTCTTC
CASSYDYYNEQFF
>.|TRBV6-1|TRBJ1-5|.
TGTGCCAGCACCAGGCTTCATGTGAATCAGCCCCAGCATTTT
CASTRLHVNQPQHF
>.|TRBV10-3|TRBJ1-2|TRBD1
TGTGCCATCAGTGCCCTAACCGACAGGGGCGGCTACACCTTC
CAISALTDRGGYTF
>few|TRBV7-2|TRBJ1-3|TRBD1
TGTGCCAGCGGCAGACAGGGGGGTTCTGGAAACACCATATATTTT
CASGRQGGSGNTIYF
>few|TRBV7-2|TRBJ1-2|TRBD1
TGTGCCAGCAGCCCGGGACAGTTATATGGCTACACCTTC
CASSPGQLYGYTF
>.|TRBV10-2|TRBJ2-7|.
TGCGCCAGCAGTGAGAATTTCGGGGGACGGTTCTCCAACGAGCAGTACTTC
CASSENFGGRFSNEQYF
>.|TRBV7-9|TRBJ2-7|.
TGTGCCAGCAGCTTGCATGTTGAGGGCCACGAGCAGTACTTC
CASSLHVEGHEQYF
>few|TRBV29-1|TRBJ1-2|.
TGCAGCGTCTCGTCCCCTCGGGGCTATGGCTACACCTTC
CSVSSPRGYGYTF
>.|TRBV5-1|TRBJ2-7|.
TGCGCCAGCAGCTTGGTTACATTCGGGAGCTACGAGCAGTACTTC
CASSLVTFGSYEQYF
>few|TRBV7-8|TRBJ1-5|.
TGTGCCAGCAGCCCGGAAGGAGTTCAGCCCCAGCATTTT
CASSPEGVQPQHF
>.|TRBV7-8|TRBJ2-5|.
TGTGCCAGCAGCTTATCCCACGGGGAGACCCAGTACTTC
CASSLSHGETQYF
>.|TRBV18|TRBJ2-6|TRBD1
TGTGCCAGCTCAGCGCTAACAGGGGCTGGGGCCAACGTCCTGACTTTC
CASSALTGAGANVLTF
>.|TRBV6-5|TRBJ2-1|.
TGTGCCAGCAGTTATGGGAGCTCCTACAATGAGCAGTTCTTC
CASSYGSSYNEQFF
>.|TRBV12-5|TRBJ2-3|.
TGTGCTAGTGGTTTGAATAGCAACACGCAGTATTTT
CASGLNSNTQYF
>few|TRBV7-2|TRBJ2-5|TRBD1
TGTGCCAGCAGCTTCCCAGGGGGACGGGAGACCCAGTACTTC
CASSFPGGRETQYF
>.|TRBV6-5|TRBJ1-1|.
TGTGCCAGCAAGGTCCGGGAGGACACTGAAGCTTTCTTT
CASKVREDTEAFF
>.|TRBV29-1|TRBJ1-2|.
TGCAGCGCCCAACAGGGCTCCAGCAGTGGGGGCTACACCTTC
CSAQQGSSSGGYTF
>few|TRBV7-2|TRBJ1-2|TRBD1
TGTGCCAGCAGCTTAAGGGGGCTGGGCTACACCTTC
CASSLRGLGYTF
>.|TRBV5-1|TRBJ2-7|.
TGCGCCAGCAGCTTGGTCCCAGAGGCCTACGAGCAGTACTTC
CASSLVPEAYEQYF
>few|TRBV18|TRBJ2-1|TRBD2
TGTGCCAGCTCACCTGCCGCCGGGACTAGCGAAGGTGAGCAGTTCTTC
CASSPAAGTSEGEQFF
>.|TRBV30|TRBJ1-1|.
TGTGCCTGGAGTGTACAGACAGTTACCAAAGCTTTCTTT
CAWSVQTVTKAFF
>few|TRBV4-3|TRBJ1-6|.
TGCGCCAGCAGCCAAGAAGGGGCCCCCTATAATTCACCCCTCCACTTT
CASSQEGAPYNSPLHF